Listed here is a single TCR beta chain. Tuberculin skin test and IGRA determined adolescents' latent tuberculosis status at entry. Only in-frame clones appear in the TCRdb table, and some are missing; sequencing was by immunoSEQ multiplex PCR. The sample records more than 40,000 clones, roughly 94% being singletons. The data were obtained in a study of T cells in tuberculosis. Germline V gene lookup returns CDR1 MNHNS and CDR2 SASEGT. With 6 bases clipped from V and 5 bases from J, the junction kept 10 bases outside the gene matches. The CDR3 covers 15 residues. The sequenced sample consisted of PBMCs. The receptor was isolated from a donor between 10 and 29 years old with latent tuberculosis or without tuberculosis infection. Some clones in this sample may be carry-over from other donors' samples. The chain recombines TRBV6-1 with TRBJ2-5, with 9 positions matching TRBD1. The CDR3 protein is CASSSFGQGTETQYF. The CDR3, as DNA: TGTGCCAGCAGCTCCTTTGGACAGGGGACGGAGACCCAGTACTTC.